This T cell receptor beta chain was sequenced in a study of STAT5B mutations in CD4+ large granular lymphocyte leukemia. The assay was run at survey level. Using immunoSEQ multiplex PCR, the repertoire was profiled, and TCRdb retains in-frame clones only, with some absent. The sample yields tens of thousands of clones, roughly 79% seen once. The clonotype comes from a human donor in good health. Sample: CD4+ T cells from blood buffy coats.

CDR3 sequence (DNA): TGTGCCAGCAGCCTGAGGGGGTATAATTCACCCCTCCACTTT. The encoded protein is CASSLRGYNSPLHF. V usage is TRBV5-8 and J usage is TRBJ1-6; D perhaps matches TRBD1 (6 bases). This CDR3 is built from 14 residues. The germline gives CDR1 SGHTS, CDR2 YDEGEE. With 4 bases removed from V and 4 bases from J, the gap between germline ends came to 9 bases.